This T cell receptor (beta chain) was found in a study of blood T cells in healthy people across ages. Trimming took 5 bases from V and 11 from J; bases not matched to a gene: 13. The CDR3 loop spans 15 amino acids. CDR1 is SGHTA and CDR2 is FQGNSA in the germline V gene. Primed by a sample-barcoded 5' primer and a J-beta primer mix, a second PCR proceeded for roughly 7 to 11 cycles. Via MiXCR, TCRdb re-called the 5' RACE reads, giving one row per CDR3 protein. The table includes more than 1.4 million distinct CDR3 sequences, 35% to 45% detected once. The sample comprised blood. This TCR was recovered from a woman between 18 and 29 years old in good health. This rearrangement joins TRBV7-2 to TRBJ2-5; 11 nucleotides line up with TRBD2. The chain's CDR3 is CASSLTLAGGTEQYF. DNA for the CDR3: TGTGCCAGCAGCCTGACTCTAGCGGGAGGAACGGAGCAGTACTTC.